A single sample is the source of the 16 T cell receptor beta chains below, sequenced in a study of OX40 agonist ivuxolimab in advanced cancers. Libraries were prepared by immunoSEQ multiplex PCR; TCRdb keeps only in-frame clonotypes and omits some of them. The table records about 52,000 clones, 86% of them present only once. Sequences were derived from CD4+ or CD8+ T cells sorted from blood, sampled in a trial of the OX40 agonist ivuxolimab. Every receptor here comes from an adult with an advanced solid tumor such as melanoma, head and neck, liver or kidney cancer.

V is TRBV6-5 and J is TRBJ1-1; 8 positions match TRBD1. Trimming at V came to 5 bases and at J to 6 bases, leaving 8 bases not matched to a gene. Germline V gene data show CDR1 as MNHEY and CDR2 as SVGAGI. The CDR3 sequence is 14 residues long. CDR3 sequence: CASSKDRAGAEAFF. CDR3 bases: TGTGCCAGCAGTAAGGACAGGGCGGGGGCTGAAGCTTTCTTT.

The CDR3 region is CASSLDPMNTEAFF. CDR3 in DNA: TGCGCCAGCAGTTTAGATCCCATGAACACTGAAGCTTTCTTT. The chain recombines TRBV10-1 with TRBJ1-1; D not resolved. The V end was cut by 5 bases, the J end by 0 bases, with 10 bases between. The CDR3 is made up of 14 amino acids. From germline, CDR1 is WNHNN and CDR2 SYGVQD (reference sequence).

The chain combines TRBV5-4 with TRBJ1-4; D gene ambiguous. The germline V gene encodes CDR1 SGHNT and CDR2 YYREEE (reference sequence). The V end lost 2 bases, the J end lost 0 bases, and 20 bases lay between the germline ends. There are 19 residues in the CDR3. CDR3 nucleotide sequence: TGTGCCAGCAGCTTCGGTTCTATGGGAGGCAGGACAACTAATGAAAAACTGTTTTTT. This encodes CASSFGSMGGRTTNEKLFF. Using reference TRBV5-4 and TRBJ1-4 for the parts outside the CDR3, the full variable domain is ETGVTQSPTHLIKTRGQQVTLRCSSQSGHNTVSWYQQALGQGPQFIFQYYREEENGRGNFPPRFSGLQFPNYSSELNVNALELDDSALYLCASSFGSMGGRTTNEKLFFGSGTQLSVL.

The rearrangement joins TRBV30 to TRBJ1-1; 7 bases agree with TRBD1. CDR3 length equals 14 residues. Germline assignment: CDR1 GTSNPN and CDR2 SVGIG (reference sequence). The V segment lost 4 bases and the J segment 7 bases; nucleotides outside the gene matches: 12. The CDR3 coding sequence is TGTGCCTGGAATGCGGACAGGCCGGGAGGTGAAGCTTTCTTT. Encoded protein: CAWNADRPGGEAFF.

The chain joins TRBV5-1 to TRBJ2-3; 7 bases are shared with TRBD2. Germline CDR1 is SGHRS and CDR2 is YFSETQ. The CDR3 consists of 16 residues. V lost 6 bases and J lost 2; bases outside the gene matches: 12. The CDR3 nucleotides are TGCGCCAGCACCGAACTTCGGCTAGCGGCCACAGATACGCAGTATTTT. Translation gives CASTELRLAATDTQYF.

The chain recombines TRBV5-4 with TRBJ2-2; D perhaps matches TRBD1 (5 bases). This CDR3 has 19 residues. Trimming removed 4 bases at V and 4 bases at J, with 26 bases between. From germline, CDR1 is SGHNT and CDR2 YYREEE (reference sequence). The CDR3 DNA reads TGTGCCAGCAGCCCCGCGAGGAGAGCAGGGTCTATTCGCACCGGGGAGCTGTTTTTT. As protein: CASSPARRAGSIRTGELFF.

Within the sample, this clone is medium-sized. This chain uses TRBV28 with TRBJ1-1; D is undetermined. Germline-derived CDR1 and CDR2 are MDHEN and SYDVKM. This CDR3 region has 14 residues. The V gene lost 7 bases and the J gene lost 1 base, with 13 bases spanning the gap. The CDR3 loop is CASTRQYRNTEAFF. The CDR3 bases are TGTGCCAGCACTCGTCAATACAGGAACACTGAAGCTTTCTTT.

This chain uses TRBV6-4 with TRBJ2-1; D is unclear. Trimming removed 0 bases from V and 1 base from J, with 7 bases in between. Germline CDR1 MRHNA, CDR2 SNTAGT. The CDR3 spans 15 residues. This CDR3 is CASSDSWGSYNEQFF. The CDR3 nucleotides are TGTGCCAGCAGTGACTCGTGGGGTTCCTACAATGAGCAGTTCTTC.

V and J are TRBV6-1 and TRBJ1-5; D unclear. Looked up from germline, CDR1 is MNHNS and CDR2 is SASEGT. V shed 5 bases and J shed 4 bases, with 9 bases lying between them. The CDR3 covers 13 residues. CDR3 bases: TGTGCCAGCAGTTTAGGGATTAATCAGCCCCAGCATTTT. It yields the protein CASSLGINQPQHF.

The CDR3 loop reads CASSPGVSNQPQHF. CDR3 DNA sequence: TGTGCCAGCTCACCAGGGGTTAGCAATCAGCCCCAGCATTTT. This rearrangement joins TRBV18 to TRBJ1-5; unclear D gene. The CDR3 has 14 amino acids. Trimming pared 2 bases from V and 0 bases from J, leaving 5 bases between. CDR1 is KGHSH, CDR2 LQKENI, per germline.

V usage is TRBV5-4 and J usage is TRBJ2-2, with a tentative D call TRBD2 (5 bases). V gave up 6 bases and J gave up 0 bases, with 15 bases separating them. This CDR3 contains 16 residues. Germline assignment: CDR1 SGHNT and CDR2 YYREEE (reference sequence). CDR3 DNA sequence: TGTGCCAGCAATACTGCGGGCTCCTCGAACACCGGGGAGCTGTTTTTT. Amino acid sequence: CASNTAGSSNTGELFF.

The rearrangement uses TRBV5-6 and TRBJ2-3; D is perhaps TRBD1 (5 bases). CDR1 is SGHDT and CDR2 is YYEEEE in the germline V gene. The germline V and J ends were trimmed by 6 bases and 1 base, with 12 bases remaining between them. The length of the CDR3 is 14 residues. CDR3 protein: CASKTGTGTDTQYF. For the CDR3, the DNA is TGTGCCAGCAAAACAGGAACGGGCACAGATACGCAGTATTTT.

The J gene is TRBJ2-3, the V gene TRBV29-1; 7 nucleotides match TRBD1. After removal of 7 bases from V and 0 bases from J, the junction contained 10 bases not matched to a gene. The CDR3 is 15 amino acids. Germline-derived CDR1 and CDR2 are SQVTM and ANQGSEA. CDR3 coding DNA: TGCAGCGCCAAAGAGGGGGCCCATAGCACAGATACGCAGTATTTT. Translated: CSAKEGAHSTDTQYF.

This clone has just one count. This chain links TRBV18 with TRBJ1-2, with D hard to call. This CDR3 is built from 13 residues. Germline V lookup: CDR1 KGHSH, CDR2 LQKENI. V was clipped by 2 bases and J by 6 bases, with 10 bases between them. The CDR3 here is CASSPAESDGYTF. CDR3 sequence (DNA): TGTGCCAGCTCACCAGCAGAATCTGATGGCTACACCTTC.

V and J are TRBV11-2 and TRBJ1-2, with TRBD1 as a possible D gene (5 bases). Trimming shortened V by 5 bases and J by 8 bases, and 18 bases separated the two germline ends. Germline CDR1 SGHAT, CDR2 FQNNGV. This CDR3 region has 14 residues. CDR3 residues: CASSTWDLLGGYTF. The CDR3, as DNA: TGTGCCAGCAGCACCTGGGACCTTTTAGGCGGCTACACCTTC.

The V gene is TRBV10-2, the J gene TRBJ2-3; 10 bases fit TRBD2. The germline CDR1 and CDR2 sequences are WSHSY and SAAADI. V shed 6 bases, J shed 0 bases, and the junction held 6 bases outside the gene matches. The CDR3 has 16 residues. CDR3 sequence (DNA): TGCGCCAGCAGGGCTAGCGGGGGCTATAGCACAGATACGCAGTATTTT. Amino acid sequence: CASRASGGYSTDTQYF.